The 6 T cell receptor beta chains reported below all come from one sample, sequenced in a study of cytomegalovirus exposure and HLA in healthy donors. The PCR had 60 Vbeta and 13 Jbeta primers. Assay: immunoSEQ multiplex PCR; the TCRdb copy retains only in-frame clones and omits some. This sample has about 59,000 clones, with more than 70% found just once. The sample comprised PBMCs. These receptors were obtained from a man aged 25 to 40 in good health and CMV-seropositive.

The chain has TRBV5-4 and TRBJ2-1; D possibly corresponds to TRBD2 (6 bases). This CDR3 spans 15 amino acids. V lost 2 bases to trimming and J lost 4 bases, with 13 bases between them. Germline CDR1 reads SGHNT; CDR2 reads YYREEE (reference sequence). The CDR3 DNA reads as TGTGCCAGCAGCTTATTTGCGGGGTCTTACAATGAGCAGTTCTTC. Its translation: CASSLFAGSYNEQFF. Based on the CDR3 plus reference TRBV5-4 and TRBJ2-1, the full variable domain is ETGVTQSPTHLIKTRGQQVTLRCSSQSGHNTVSWYQQALGQGPQFIFQYYREEENGRGNFPPRFSGLQFPNYSSELNVNALELDDSALYLCASSLFAGSYNEQFFGPGTRLTVL.

There are a few counts of this clone. V gene TRBV5-1 combines with J gene TRBJ1-5, with D hard to call. This CDR3 region has 16 residues. Per the germline V gene, CDR1 is SGHRS and CDR2 is YFSETQ. V lost 4 bases to trimming and J lost 0 bases, with 14 bases between them. CDR3 residues: CASSPAGQNSNQPQHF. DNA of the CDR3: TGCGCCAGCAGCCCGGCGGGTCAAAATAGCAATCAGCCCCAGCATTTT.

The V and J genes are TRBV4-3 and TRBJ1-1; tentative D call: TRBD1 (6 bases). V dropped 0 bases and J dropped 5 bases, with 16 bases sitting between them. The germline V gene has CDR1 LGHNA and CDR2 YSLEER. The CDR3 is 16 residues long. CDR3 DNA: TGCGCCAGCAGCCAAGAATTGGGAGGGGGATGGACTGAAGCTTTCTTT. This codes for CASSQELGGGWTEAFF.

The chain employs TRBV10-3 and TRBJ1-1; TRBD1 matches 7 bases. Per the germline V gene, CDR1 is ENHRY and CDR2 is SYGVKD. J lost 3 bases, V lost 6 bases, and 4 bases had no gene match. CDR3 length: 13 residues. The CDR3 here is CAIRGQTYTEAFF. The CDR3 DNA follows: TGTGCCATCAGGGGACAGACCTACACTGAAGCTTTCTTT.

The chain links TRBV21-1 to TRBJ1-3; TRBD1 is the table's D call, not checked against the DNA. TRBV21-1 corresponds to a pseudogene. The CDR3 has 23 residues. The CDR3, as DNA: TGTGCCAGCAGCAAAGCGCTTACCTCCCAAAGGGACAGCCATTCTGGGTCGTGGAACACCATATATTTT. Translating gives CASSKALTSQRDSHSGSWNTIYF.

This clone has a handful of counts. The chain joins TRBV2 to TRBJ1-2; D unresolved. Looked up from germline, CDR1 is SNHLY and CDR2 is FYNNEI. This CDR3 has 12 residues. The V end lost 4 bases, the J end lost 5 bases, and 8 bases lay between the germline ends. The chain's CDR3 is CASSVNGYGYTF. DNA of the CDR3: TGTGCCAGCAGTGTAAACGGGTATGGCTACACCTTC.